These T cell receptor beta chains were read from a single sample in a study of T cell changes during pregnancy in multiple sclerosis. Generated by immunoSEQ multiplex PCR, the TCRdb table keeps only in-frame clones and is missing some. The sample lists about 89,000 clones, around 94% seen once, with approximately 0.84% in the top ten. Sequencing was performed on peripheral blood, taken in the third trimester of pregnancy. These receptors came from a female donor with multiple sclerosis, enrolled in a pregnancy study. Both conserved end residues are trimmed from each CDR3. Fields, in order: V gene, CDR3 protein.

TRBV6-1 ASREGGTSVYEQY
TRBV19 ASSIGSGPYEQY
TRBV5-5 ASSLGTSGGSYEQY
TRBV5-1 ASSTRTGAPYNEQF
TRBV11-2 ASSVRDRASTEAF
TRBV19 ASSISRSSTDTQY
TRBV19 ASRDRAYTDTQY
TRBV7-9 ASSASEGVSDQPQH
TRBV4-1 ASSRQSGRYDPDTQY
TRBV6-1 ASSENGGRLGNNEQF
TRBV4-3 ASSQVSGGLDNEQF
TRBV7-8 ASSLDYGEQF
TRBV19 ASSLRDFLDSGNTIY
TRBV27 ASSLSGTHNEQF
TRBV11-3 ASSLGLSSYNEQF
TRBV7-9 ASSKGTGLIGELF
TRBV29-1 SVALSQGSTGELF
TRBV7-8 ASSDRGYRSYNEQF
TRBV18 ASSPSLQGGQPQH
TRBV27 ASRPRGRADTQY
TRBV5-4 ASSREGAHNEQF
TRBV27 ASSLRGPRETQY
TRBV27 ASSLGSGELF
TRBV19 ASSMGTGGGYGYT
TRBV10-1 ASSDRGLGTEAF
TRBV6-4 ASTATSRPTGNTIY
TRBV11-2 ASSFGTGGVEAF
TRBV9 ASSVVGDTQY
TRBV2 ASRDRGKLYEQY
TRBV11-3 ASSFGQGGSTGELF
TRBV5-1 ASSFGAGVTYEQY
TRBV19 ASSIGGGAEGYT
TRBV5-1 ASSLDQYYGYT
TRBV6-1 ASRQGQGHRAF
TRBV5-1 ASRISGSEQY
TRBV7-9 ATGAYSGANVLT
TRBV18 ASSPRRVNTEAF
TRBV29-1 SAGSRTGEAF
TRBV27 ASSPRRQVYEQY
TRBV4-1 ASSHDRGKPESRFMNTEAF
TRBV4-1 ASSPPGADTQY
TRBV5-1 ASSLDSGLAEVEQY
TRBV27 ASSLGAGGWNEQF
TRBV7-8 ASSSSGSQYNEQF